The 2 T cell receptor beta chains in this list originate from one sample, sequenced in a study of metastatic and nonmetastatic thyroid tumors. The entire patient cohort was treatment-naive prior to thyroid surgery. TCRdb reprocessed the PCR reads via MiXCR. The table lists around 10,000 clones, under 35% of them singletons. The sequenced sample consisted of tumor tissue. These receptors all stem from a female donor with papillary thyroid cancer or a benign thyroid nodule (not recorded which). Some clones in this sample may be carry-over from other donors' samples.

This clone is deemed medium-sized. The chain uses TRBV6-5 and TRBJ1-2; perhaps TRBD1 as D (5 bases). Looked up from germline, CDR1 is MNHEY and CDR2 is SVGAGI. The CDR3 has 13 residues. The V end lost 2 bases, the J end lost 4 bases, and 8 bases lay between the germline ends. The CDR3 DNA follows: TGTGCCAGCAGTTACCAGGGCCCCTATGGCTACACCTTC. It translates to CASSYQGPYGYTF.

The V gene is TRBV14, the J gene TRBJ1-2; 7 bases are shared with TRBD1. Unmatched junction bases numbered 6, after V lost 3 bases and J lost 5 bases. Germline CDR1 and CDR2: SGHDN and FVKESK. The CDR3 contains 14 residues. CDR3 in DNA: TGTGCCAGCAGCCATTTTCCGGGACAGTATGGCTACACCTTC. Its translation: CASSHFPGQYGYTF. The full variable domain, with the rest looked up from reference TRBV14 and TRBJ1-2, is EAGVTQFPSHSVIEKGQTVTLRCDPISGHDNLYWYRRVMGKEIKFLLHFVKESKQDESGMPNNRFLAERTGGTYSTLKVQPAELEDSGVYFCASSHFPGQYGYTFGSGTRLTVV.